Each of the 9 T cell receptor beta chains below was sequenced from the same sample in a study of cytomegalovirus exposure and HLA in healthy donors (dated by TCRdb to the late 2010s). The protocol used for the library was the immunoSEQ multiplex PCR assay. For the multiplex PCR, a mixture combining 60 forward primers for TCR Vbeta segments and 13 reverse primers for TCR Jbeta segments was used. The immuneACCESS repertoire file appears here via TCRdb, limited to in-frame rearrangements. These files lack a portion of the clones; in checked studies, under half of the deficit traces to unresolved V genes, and the cause of the others is not known. The sample table shows 150,000 to 200,000 clones, and more than 70% are seen once. 0.25% to 0.3% of the sample goes to the ten largest clones. The material sequenced was PBMCs. The receptors were gathered from a boy aged 5-17 years in good health and CMV-seronegative.

Here the CDR3 reads CASSSRDSKYEQYF. The DNA of the CDR3 is TGTGCCAGCAGCTCCAGGGACTCAAAATACGAGCAGTACTTC. The chain carries TRBV5-6 and TRBJ2-7; a possible D gene is TRBD2 (6 bases). Germline V gene data show CDR1 as SGHDT and CDR2 as YYEEEE. The V gene lost 3 bases and the J gene lost 4 bases, with 14 bases spanning the gap. CDR3 length: 14 amino acids.

The V and J genes are TRBV2 and TRBJ1-2; 8 bases are shared with TRBD1. This CDR3 is 11 amino acids long. After removal of 8 bases from V and 9 bases from J, the junction contained 5 bases not matched to a gene. The germline V gene encodes CDR1 SNHLY and CDR2 FYNNEI. CDR3 nucleotide sequence: TGTGCCAGCGGGCACAGGGGGAGCTACACCTTC. Protein: CASGHRGSYTF.

This clone was picked up a small number of times. J is TRBJ2-2 and V is TRBV23-1, with D maybe TRBD2 (6 bases). TRBV23-1 has ORF status, its function being uncertain. The CDR3 spans 17 residues. Trimming pared 4 bases from V and 0 bases from J, leaving 15 bases between. The CDR3 region has the DNA TGCGCCAGCAGTCCCCTAGTCTCGGGGGCGAACACCGGGGAGCTGTTTTTT. It specifies CASSPLVSGANTGELFF.

The genes are TRBV4-1 and TRBJ1-2; the match to TRBD1 covers 8 bases. The CDR3 is 16 residues long. The germline gives CDR1 MGHRA, CDR2 YSYEKL. The V and J ends lost 1 base and 11 bases, in that order; junction bases with no gene match: 15. In DNA form, the CDR3 reads TGCGCCAGCAGCCAAGCCTCACAGGGGGGATTGAGTTTGTACACCTTC. Its translation: CASSQASQGGLSLYTF.

The CDR3 nucleotides are TGTGCCAGCAGCCCCCCGAGGGGGGGCGAGCAGTACTTC. Translating it yields CASSPPRGGEQYF. The rearrangement links TRBV7-9 to TRBJ2-7, with D maybe TRBD2 (7 bases). Germline V gene sequence: CDR1 SEHNR, CDR2 FQNEAQ (reference sequence). V was clipped by 5 bases and J by 6 bases, with 14 bases between them. The CDR3 covers 13 residues.

This clone was picked up a small number of times. This chain connects TRBV19 to TRBJ1-3; D possibly corresponds to TRBD1 (5 bases). The CDR3 loop spans 15 amino acids. CDR1 and CDR2 from the germline V gene are LNHDA and SQIVND (reference sequence). Deletions cut 5 bases from V and 0 bases from J, with 11 bases between. The chain's CDR3 is CASSVDSTSGNTIYF. The CDR3 coding sequence is TGTGCCAGTAGTGTCGACAGCACCTCTGGAAACACCATATATTTT.

V is TRBV7-2 and J is TRBJ2-7, with 11 bases that match TRBD2. This CDR3 spans 14 amino acids. After removal of 5 bases from V and 7 bases from J, the junction contained 7 bases not matched to a gene. Germline assignment: CDR1 SGHTA and CDR2 FQGNSA. The CDR3 region has the DNA TGTGCCAGCAGCACGAGGTCTAGCGGGAGGGAGCAGTACTTC. Translation gives CASSTRSSGREQYF.

As regards this clone: The sample carries other DNA sequences with the same CDR3. The V and J genes are TRBV9 and TRBJ1-2, with D possibly being TRBD1 (6 bases). This CDR3 comprises 14 residues. V shed 3 bases and J shed 4 bases, with 13 bases lying between them. Germline V CDR1 and CDR2: SGDLS, YYNGEE. CDR3 sequence reads: CASSAPGTSYGYTF. CDR3 in DNA: TGTGCCAGCAGCGCGCCCGGGACATCCTATGGCTACACCTTC.

The rearrangement joins TRBV7-3 to TRBJ1-1; D perhaps matches TRBD1 (5 bases). V dropped 5 bases and J dropped 5 bases, with 12 bases sitting between them. The CDR3 is 13 residues long. The germline V gene encodes CDR1 SGHTA and CDR2 FQGTGA. The CDR3: CASSLSQGTEAFF. DNA for the CDR3: TGTGCCAGCAGCCTAAGCCAGGGAACTGAAGCTTTCTTT.